This T cell receptor beta chain was captured by sequencing in a study of CD8 T cells in ankylosing spondylitis. Comments on this clonotype: Its antigen is unknown. At one end, the junction sequence differs from germline, possibly due to a read error.

Study-level results: Reportedly, matched ankylosing spondylitis synovial fluid was significantly enriched for disease-linked clones.

TCR beta libraries were made by quantitative 5'-RACE with molecular barcodes. TCRdb used MiXCR to reprocess the 5' RACE reads, holding one entry per CDR3 protein. There are approximately 240,000 distinct CDR3 sequences in the sample; about 24% occur only once, and about 0.6% lies in the top ten. This TCR was recovered from a male donor with ankylosing spondylitis or in good health (not recorded which). The sample consisted of blood, either unsorted or a sorted T cell fraction (not recorded which).

The CDR3 is CASSFGQNTGELFF. In DNA form, the CDR3 reads TGTGCTAGCAGCTTCGGGCAAAACACCGGGGAGCTGTTTTTT. The chain recombines TRBV7-7 with TRBJ2-2; D not resolved. Germline-derived CDR1 and CDR2 are SSHAT and FNYEAQ (reference sequence). The CDR3 spans 14 residues.